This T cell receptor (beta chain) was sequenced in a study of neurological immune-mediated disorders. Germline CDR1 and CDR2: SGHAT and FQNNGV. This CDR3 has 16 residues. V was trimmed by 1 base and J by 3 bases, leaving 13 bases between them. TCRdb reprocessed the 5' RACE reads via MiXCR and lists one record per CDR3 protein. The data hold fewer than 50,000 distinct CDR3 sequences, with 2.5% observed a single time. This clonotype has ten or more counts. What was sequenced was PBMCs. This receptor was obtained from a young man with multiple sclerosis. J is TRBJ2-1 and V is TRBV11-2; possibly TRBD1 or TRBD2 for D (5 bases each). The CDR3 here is CASSLGGVSYYNEQFF. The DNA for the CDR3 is TGTGCCAGCAGCTTAGGAGGGGTCAGTTACTACAATGAGCAGTTCTTC.